This is a list of T cell receptor beta chains from one sample in a study of CD8 T cells in ankylosing spondylitis. TCRdb used MiXCR to reprocess the 5' RACE reads, holding one entry per CDR3 protein. The profile shows some 150,000 distinct CDR3 sequences, roughly 10% of them singletons. The sample taken for sequencing was blood, either unsorted or a sorted T cell fraction (not recorded which). All receptors come from a female donor with ankylosing spondylitis or in good health (not recorded which). Both conserved end residues are part of each CDR3. The D gene is left open where the match is weak.

V	J	D	CDR3
TRBV5-1	TRBJ2-1	-	CASTPRDGPSSYNEQFF
TRBV18	TRBJ1-5	-	CASSPAQINQPQHF
TRBV29-1	TRBJ1-2	-	CSVRFLRQTPTVRGYTF
TRBV7-9	TRBJ2-7	-	CASSLGQGVKSYEQYF
TRBV7-9	TRBJ1-2	TRBD1	CASSLETGNYGYTF
TRBV24-1	TRBJ2-2	TRBD1	CATTGTASNTGELFF
TRBV3-1	TRBJ2-5	-	CASSQRQETQYF
TRBV29-1	TRBJ1-2	TRBD1	CSVEGPGGMGYGYTF
TRBV10-1	TRBJ2-1	TRBD2	CASSEYLAGDHNEQFF
TRBV12-3/TRBV12-4	TRBJ1-2	-	CASSLRAGHYGYTF
TRBV7-2	TRBJ2-1	-	CASSPRRGLAGNEQFF
TRBV5-1	TRBJ1-2	-	CASSLSTGLGYGYTF
TRBV12-3/TRBV12-4	TRBJ2-3	-	CASSLTSGGRTDTQYF
TRBV5-1	TRBJ2-1	TRBD2	CASSLGSGGSDNEQFF
TRBV10-1	TRBJ2-3	TRBD2	CASSRGASGGSDTQYF
TRBV5-1	TRBJ2-7	TRBD2	CASNQLAGGPYEQYF
TRBV5-8	TRBJ2-7	-	CACSPPPRLEQYF
TRBV12-3/TRBV12-4	TRBJ2-7	-	CASRSGQNEQYF
TRBV3-1	TRBJ2-4	-	CASSQSGIVAKNIQYF
TRBV12-3/TRBV12-4	TRBJ2-1	TRBD2	CASSLSGSFNNEQFF
TRBV10-1	TRBJ2-1	-	CASRAEGANEQFF
TRBV15	TRBJ2-5	TRBD2	CATSRALAENQETQYF
TRBV6-1	TRBJ1-5	-	CASSEDRDIGYQPQHF
TRBV3-1	TRBJ1-1	-	CASSQGEMGVEAFF
TRBV12-3/TRBV12-4	TRBJ1-1	-	CASSLGGQGEAFF
TRBV9	TRBJ2-2	TRBD1	CASSVAIPGTGDTGELFF
TRBV5-1	TRBJ2-2	-	CASSTGIFGELFF
TRBV6-1	TRBJ2-3	-	CASSYFSGMTDTQYF